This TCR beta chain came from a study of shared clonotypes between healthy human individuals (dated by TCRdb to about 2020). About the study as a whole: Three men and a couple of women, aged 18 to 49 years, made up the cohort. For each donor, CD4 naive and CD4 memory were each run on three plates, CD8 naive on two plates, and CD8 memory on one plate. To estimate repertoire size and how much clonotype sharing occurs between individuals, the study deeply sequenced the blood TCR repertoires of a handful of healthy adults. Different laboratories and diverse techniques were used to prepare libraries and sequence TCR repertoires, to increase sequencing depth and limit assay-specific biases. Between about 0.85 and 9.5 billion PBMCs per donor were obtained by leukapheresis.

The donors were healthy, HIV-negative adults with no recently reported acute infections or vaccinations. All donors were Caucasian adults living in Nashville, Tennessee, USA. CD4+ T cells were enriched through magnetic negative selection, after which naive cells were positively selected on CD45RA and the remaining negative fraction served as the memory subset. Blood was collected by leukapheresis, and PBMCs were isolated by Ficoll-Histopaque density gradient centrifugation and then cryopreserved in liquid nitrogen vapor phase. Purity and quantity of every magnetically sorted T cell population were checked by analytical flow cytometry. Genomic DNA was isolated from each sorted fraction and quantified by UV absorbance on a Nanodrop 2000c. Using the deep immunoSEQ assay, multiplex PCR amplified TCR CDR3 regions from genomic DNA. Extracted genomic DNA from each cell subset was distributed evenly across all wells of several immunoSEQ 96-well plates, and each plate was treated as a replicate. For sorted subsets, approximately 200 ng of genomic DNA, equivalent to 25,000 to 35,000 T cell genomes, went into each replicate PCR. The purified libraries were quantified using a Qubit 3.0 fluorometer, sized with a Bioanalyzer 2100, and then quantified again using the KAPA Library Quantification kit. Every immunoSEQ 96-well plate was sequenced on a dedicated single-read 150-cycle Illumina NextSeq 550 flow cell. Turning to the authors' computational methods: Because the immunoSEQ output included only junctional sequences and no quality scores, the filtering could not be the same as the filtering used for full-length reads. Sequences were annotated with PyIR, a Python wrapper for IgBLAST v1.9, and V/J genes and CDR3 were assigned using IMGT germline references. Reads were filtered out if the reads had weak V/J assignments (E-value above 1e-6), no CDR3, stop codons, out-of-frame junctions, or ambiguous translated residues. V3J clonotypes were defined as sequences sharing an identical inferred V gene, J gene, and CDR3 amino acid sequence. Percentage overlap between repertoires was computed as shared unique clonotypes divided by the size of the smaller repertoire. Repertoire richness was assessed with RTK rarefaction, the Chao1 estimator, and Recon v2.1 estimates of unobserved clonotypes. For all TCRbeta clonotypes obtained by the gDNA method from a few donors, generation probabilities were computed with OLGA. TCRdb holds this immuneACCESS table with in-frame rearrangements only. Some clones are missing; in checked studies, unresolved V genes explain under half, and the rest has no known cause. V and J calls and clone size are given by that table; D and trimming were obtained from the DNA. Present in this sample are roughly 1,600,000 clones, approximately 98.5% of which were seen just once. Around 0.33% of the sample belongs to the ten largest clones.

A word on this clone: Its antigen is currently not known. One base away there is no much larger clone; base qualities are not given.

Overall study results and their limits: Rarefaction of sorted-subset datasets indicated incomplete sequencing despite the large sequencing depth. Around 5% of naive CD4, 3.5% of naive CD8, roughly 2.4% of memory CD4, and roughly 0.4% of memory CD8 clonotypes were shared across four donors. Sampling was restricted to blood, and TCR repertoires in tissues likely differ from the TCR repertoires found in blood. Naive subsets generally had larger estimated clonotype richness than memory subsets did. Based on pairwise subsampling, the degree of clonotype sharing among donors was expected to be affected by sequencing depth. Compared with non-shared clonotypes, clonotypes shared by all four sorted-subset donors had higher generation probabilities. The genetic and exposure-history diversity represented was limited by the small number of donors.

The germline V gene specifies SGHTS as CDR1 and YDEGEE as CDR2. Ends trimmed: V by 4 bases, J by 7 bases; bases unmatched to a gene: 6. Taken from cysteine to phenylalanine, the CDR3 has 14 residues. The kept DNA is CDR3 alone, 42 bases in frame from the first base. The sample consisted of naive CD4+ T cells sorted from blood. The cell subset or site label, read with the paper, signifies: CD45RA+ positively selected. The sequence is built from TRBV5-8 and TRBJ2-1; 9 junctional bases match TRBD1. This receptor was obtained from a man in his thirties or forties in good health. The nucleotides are TGTGCCAGCAGCGGACAGGGGAATCTAAATGAGCAGTTCTTC. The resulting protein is CASSGQGNLNEQFF.